In its sample, the clone carrying this T cell receptor beta chain was seen many times. The entry originates in a study of read filtering for tumor transcriptome and immune sequencing. About the study: TCR-mapped reads were about 3.5 to 10.27 million with IR-seq versus roughly 80 to 1273 with RNA-seq.

The library was built from about 0.4 ug RNA with molecular barcoded adaptors for alpha/delta and beta/gamma chains. TCRdb re-called the reads through MiXCR, storing one row per CDR3 protein. This sample has roughly 130,000 distinct CDR3 sequences, with 13% found just once. Germline V gene lookup returns CDR1 SNHLY and CDR2 FYNNEI. V lost 4 bases, J lost 3 bases, and 4 bases stayed unmatched. The CDR3 covers 15 residues. The material sequenced was a population of CD138-negative cells sorted from bone marrow. This chain joins TRBV2 and TRBJ2-1; 9 bases match TRBD2. The sequence derives from a donor at least 40 years old with multiple myeloma. DNA of the CDR3: TGTGCCAGCAGTGTCCGAGCGGGGGGCTACAATGAGCAGTTCTTC. Translated, it gives CASSVRAGGYNEQFF.